These 9 T cell receptor beta chains came from one sample sequenced in a study of T cells of healthy individuals (dated by TCRdb to 2017 to 2018). The library was obtained by 5' RACE. The sequencing machine was an Illumina MiSeq. TCRdb reran the public reads through fastp at Q25 and MiXCR, keeping productive beta chains. Merged by CDR3 protein, the rows form single entries marked with the most common genes and DNA. This sample holds over 95,000 distinct CDR3 sequences; around 17% were observed only once. 6.2% of the sample comes from the top ten. The receptors come from a human donor in good health.

This rearrangement joins TRBV9 to TRBJ2-1, with 9 nucleotides matching TRBD2. After removal of 0 bases from V and 7 bases from J, the junction contained 5 bases not matched to a gene. The CDR3 spans 15 residues. Germline V lookup: CDR1 SGDLS, CDR2 YYNGEE. CDR3 nucleotide sequence: TGTGCCAGCAGCGTAGTGGCGGGGGGGAGTAATGAGCAGTTCTTC. It yields the protein CASSVVAGGSNEQFF.

This clonotype was picked up a small number of times. Here the CDR3 reads CASSQRQGHNGYTF. In nucleotides, the CDR3 is TGCGCCAGCAGCCAACGACAGGGACATAATGGCTACACCTTC. The V gene is TRBV4-1, the J gene TRBJ1-2, with TRBD1 matching 7 bases. This CDR3 is 14 amino acids long. Trimming took 2 bases from V and 6 from J; bases not matched to a gene: 6. Germline V CDR1 and CDR2: MGHRA, YSYEKL.

The rearrangement joins TRBV3-1 to TRBJ2-7; D possibly corresponds to TRBD1 (5 bases). Per germline, CDR1 LGHDT and CDR2 YNNKEL (reference sequence). Trimming cost V 4 bases and J 3 bases, with 13 bases left between them. There are 14 residues in the CDR3. The CDR3 loop reads CASSLAPQDYEQYF. The CDR3 DNA is TGTGCCAGCAGCCTCGCCCCACAGGACTACGAGCAGTACTTC.

The table lists this clonotype with many counts. The chain couples TRBV6-1 to TRBJ1-1; D not certain. Germline V lookup: CDR1 MNHNS, CDR2 SASEGT. The CDR3 sequence is 14 residues long. The V gene lost 0 bases and the J gene lost 4 bases, with 9 bases spanning the gap. The CDR3 sequence is CASSEAAQLTEAFF. The CDR3 DNA is TGTGCCAGCAGTGAAGCAGCGCAGCTCACTGAAGCTTTCTTT.

This clonotype was counted between two and nine times. The rearrangement joins TRBV11-2 to TRBJ2-5; no definite D call. CDR3 length: 14 amino acids. The ends were cut back, 5 bases at V and 1 base at J, with 11 bases in the middle. CDR1 is SGHAT, CDR2 FQNNGV, per germline. CDR3 residues: CASSVTLTQETQYF. The CDR3 region has the DNA TGTGCCAGCAGCGTCACTCTTACCCAAGAGACCCAGTACTTC.

The count of this clonotype is one. The CDR3 is CASRPWTSGANVLTF. In DNA, the CDR3 is TGTGCCAGCAGGCCCTGGACCTCTGGGGCCAACGTCCTGACTTTC. The chain uses TRBV28 and TRBJ2-6; D is ambiguous. Per the germline V gene, CDR1 is MDHEN and CDR2 is SYDVKM. V dropped 6 bases and J dropped 0 bases, with 9 bases sitting between them. The length of the CDR3 is 15 residues.

This clonotype appeared many times. The J gene is TRBJ1-2, the V gene TRBV4-1; D call uncertain. Germline CDR1 MGHRA, CDR2 YSYEKL. This CDR3 is built from 14 residues. Trimming pared 0 bases from V and 2 bases from J, leaving 7 bases between. In DNA, the CDR3 is TGCGCCAGCAGCCAAGAGGCAATCAACTATGGCTACACCTTC. This encodes CASSQEAINYGYTF.

This clonotype was seen a handful of times. This chain joins TRBV5-1 and TRBJ2-7; no definite D call. The CDR3 totals 13 residues. The germline V and J ends were trimmed by 4 bases and 1 base, with 9 bases remaining between them. CDR1 and CDR2 (germline): SGHRS, YFSETQ. The chain's CDR3 is CASSDFKSYEQYF. CDR3 sequence (DNA): TGCGCCAGCAGCGATTTCAAGTCCTACGAGCAGTACTTC.

As concerns this clonotype: Since a much larger clone is just one base distant, this may be a read error. This chain links TRBV15 with TRBJ2-3; weak D call: TRBD1 (5 bases). Deletions cut 5 bases from V and 3 bases from J, with 18 bases between. The V gene's germline CDR1 is LNHNV and CDR2 YYDKDF (reference sequence). This CDR3 spans 16 amino acids. The CDR3: CATSSPMGRRTDTQYF. CDR3 in DNA: TGTGCCACCAGCTCCCCCATGGGGCGGCGGACAGATACGCAGTATTTT.